These T cell receptor beta chains were read from a single sample in a study of blood T cells in healthy people across ages. TCRdb re-derived calls from the 5' RACE reads in MiXCR, one entry per CDR3 protein. Here the sample spans around 1,900,000 distinct CDR3 sequences, around 40% being singletons. The sequenced sample was blood. These TCRs come from a human donor in good health. CDR3s include the opening cysteine and the closing phenylalanine or tryptophan. A D gene is named only where the DNA matches it firmly. For some rows the clone size is stated as once, few or many, or as a class when expanded; others skip it.

NA | NA | TRBJ1-3 | TRBV2 | CASSGSGRRNTIYF | TGTGCCAGCAGTGGATCCGGGCGGAGAAACACCATATATTTT
NA | NA | TRBJ1-5 | TRBV15 | CATSIPSETLQPQHF | TGTGCCACCAGCATCCCCTCTGAGACACTCCAGCCCCAGCATTTT
NA | NA | TRBJ2-3 | TRBV24-1 | CATSDLNSPSTDTQYF | TGTGCCACCAGTGATTTGAACAGCCCTAGCACAGATACGCAGTATTTT
NA | NA | TRBJ1-2 | TRBV10-3 | CAISVGVKDYGYTF | TGTGCCATCTCCGTGGGGGTAAAGGACTATGGCTACACCTTC
NA | NA | TRBJ2-3 | TRBV11-1 | CASSLGYSDTQYF | TGTGCCAGCAGCTTGGGGTATTCAGATACGCAGTATTTT
NA | NA | TRBJ2-7 | TRBV2 | CASSDRAYSYEQYF | TGTGCCAGCAGTGACAGGGCATACTCCTACGAGCAGTACTTC
NA | NA | TRBJ2-1 | TRBV5-6 | CASSFIGTLSYNEQFF | TGTGCCAGCAGCTTTATTGGGACACTCTCCTACAATGAGCAGTTCTTC
NA | few | TRBJ2-5 | TRBV15 | CVTSRVEGTQETQYF | TGTGTCACCAGCAGAGTAGAGGGGACGCAAGAGACCCAGTACTTC
TRBD2 | NA | TRBJ2-7 | TRBV28 | CASSLVSASGHYEQYF | TGTGCCAGCAGTTTGGTGTCGGCTAGCGGTCACTACGAGCAGTACTTC
NA | NA | TRBJ2-3 | TRBV9 | CASSVYYHTDTQYF | TGTGCCAGCAGCGTATACTATCACACAGATACGCAGTATTTT
NA | NA | TRBJ1-2 | TRBV20-1 | CSAGAGGGRPYGYTF | TGCAGTGCTGGAGCCGGGGGGGGGCGGCCCTATGGCTACACCTTC
NA | many | TRBJ2-3 | TRBV29-1 | CSVEGDTQYF | TGCAGCGTTGAGGGGGATACGCAGTATTTT
TRBD1 | NA | TRBJ1-2 | TRBV7-2 | CASSQDREAGYTF | TGTGCCAGCAGCCAGGACAGGGAGGCAGGCTACACCTTC
NA | many | TRBJ2-1 | TRBV7-2 | CASSLAGSSYNEQFF | TGTGCCAGCAGCTTAGCGGGGAGCTCCTACAATGAGCAGTTCTTC
NA | once | TRBJ1-5 | TRBV5-1 | CASSLYPDSYQPQHF | TGCGCCAGCAGCTTGTACCCGGACAGCTATCAGCCCCAGCATTTT
NA | NA | TRBJ1-2 | TRBV28 | CASTPGPRAANYGYTF | TGTGCCAGCACCCCGGGGCCAAGGGCCGCTAACTATGGCTACACCTTC
TRBD1 | NA | TRBJ2-1 | TRBV5-1 | CASRKDRVGEQFF | TGCGCCAGCCGAAAGGACAGGGTCGGTGAGCAGTTCTTC
TRBD1 | NA | TRBJ1-4 | TRBV20-1 | CSARGDTNEKLFF | TGCAGTGCCAGGGGGGACACTAATGAAAAACTGTTTTTT
TRBD1 | NA | TRBJ1-5 | TRBV29-1 | CSVWDRGGPQHF | TGCAGCGTCTGGGACAGGGGGGGGCCCCAGCATTTT
TRBD1 | NA | TRBJ2-3 | TRBV7-9 | CASSHGQGNTDTQYF | TGTGCCAGCAGCCACGGACAGGGGAACACAGATACGCAGTATTTT
TRBD1 | NA | TRBJ1-6 | TRBV4-3 | CASSPTGAESPLHF | TGCGCCAGCAGTCCGACAGGGGCGGAATCACCCCTCCACTTT
NA | NA | TRBJ2-1 | TRBV6-5 | CASSYSSGLDEQFF | TGTGCCAGCAGTTACTCGTCCGGGCTGGATGAGCAGTTCTTC
NA | NA | TRBJ1-4 | TRBV10-3 | CAISESKQTNEKLFF | TGTGCCATCAGTGAGTCGAAGCAGACTAATGAAAAACTGTTTTTT
NA | NA | TRBJ1-2 | TRBV4-1 | CASSQVGSGYGYTF | TGCGCCAGCAGCCAAGTGGGAAGTGGCTATGGCTACACCTTC
NA | NA | TRBJ2-5 | TRBV7-2 | CASSLSRGGLETQYF | TGTGCCAGCAGCTTGTCTAGGGGCGGGTTGGAGACCCAGTACTTC
NA | few | TRBJ2-4 | TRBV2 | CASTVRGTPLAKNIQYF | TGTGCCAGCACCGTCAGGGGAACACCTCTAGCCAAAAACATTCAGTACTTC
TRBD1 | NA | TRBJ1-2 | TRBV9 | CASSVGAGGSGYTF | TGTGCCAGCAGCGTAGGGGCAGGGGGCTCTGGCTACACCTTC
NA | NA | TRBJ1-2 | TRBV7-8 | CASSSRRSGKYGYTF | TGTGCCAGCAGCTCGCGTCGTTCGGGGAAGTATGGCTACACCTTC
NA | NA | TRBJ1-1 | TRBV2 | CASSDIEIEAFF | TGTGCCAGCAGCGACATCGAGATTGAAGCTTTCTTT
TRBD1 | once | TRBJ1-2 | TRBV7-9 | CASSPTGQRFHYGYTF | TGTGCCAGCAGCCCGACAGGGCAGCGATTCCACTATGGCTACACCTTC
NA | NA | TRBJ2-5 | TRBV6-5 | CASSYVGNQETQYF | TGTGCCAGCAGTTACGTGGGAAATCAGGAGACCCAGTACTTC
TRBD1 | NA | TRBJ2-3 | TRBV3-1 | CASSHSGTVVADTQYF | TGTGCCAGCAGCCATTCCGGGACAGTCGTAGCAGATACGCAGTATTTT
NA | NA | TRBJ1-5 | TRBV4-1 | CASSQGPQYSNQPQHF | TGCGCCAGCAGCCAAGGCCCCCAGTATAGCAATCAGCCCCAGCATTTT
NA | NA | TRBJ2-3 | TRBV29-1 | CSPGGGRDTQYF | TGCAGCCCTGGGGGTGGCCGGGATACGCAGTATTTT
NA | NA | TRBJ2-5 | TRBV4-3 | CASSQEQYRAQETQYF | TGCGCCAGCAGCCAAGAACAATACAGGGCCCAAGAGACCCAGTACTTC
NA | NA | TRBJ1-1 | TRBV29-1 | CSHTGRLGAEAFF | TGCAGCCATACGGGTAGATTAGGGGCTGAAGCTTTCTTT
TRBD2 | NA | TRBJ2-1 | TRBV5-1 | CASSLDWTRATHEQFF | TGCGCCAGCAGCTTGGACTGGACTAGGGCCACCCATGAGCAGTTCTTC
NA | NA | TRBJ1-5 | TRBV15 | CATALGRELYQPQHF | TGTGCCACCGCCCTGGGACGGGAACTCTATCAGCCCCAGCATTTT
TRBD2 | few | TRBJ2-1 | TRBV28 | CASSTSGTRQYNEQFF | TGTGCCAGCAGCACATCCGGGACTAGACAATACAATGAGCAGTTCTTC
TRBD1 | NA | TRBJ1-2 | TRBV20-1 | CSAMTGGRLGYTF | TGCAGTGCTATGACAGGGGGTAGGTTAGGCTACACCTTC
NA | few | TRBJ2-7 | TRBV15 | CATSRDWGDRPSYEQYF | TGTGCCACCAGCAGAGATTGGGGCGACAGGCCATCCTACGAGCAGTACTTC
NA | once | TRBJ2-7 | TRBV6-2/TRBV6-3 | CASSSTQTEGYEQYF | TGTGCCAGCAGTTCCACTCAGACAGAAGGCTACGAGCAGTACTTC
NA | NA | TRBJ2-2 | TRBV2 | CAGSEAGRYTGGLFF | TGTGCCGGCAGTGAAGCAGGACGTTACACCGGGGGGCTGTTTTTT
NA | many | TRBJ2-5 | TRBV18 | CASSPPGKETQYF | TGTGCCAGCTCACCACCTGGCAAAGAGACCCAGTACTTC
NA | NA | TRBJ2-5 | TRBV20-1 | CSARDSYQGISGTQYF | TGCAGCGCTAGAGATAGTTATCAGGGAATTAGTGGGACCCAGTACTTC
NA | few | TRBJ2-3 | TRBV10-3 | CATGVGNTQYF | TGTGCCACCGGGGTGGGAAATACGCAGTATTTT
NA | NA | TRBJ1-2 | TRBV5-6 | CASSPVGENYGYTF | TGTGCCAGCAGCCCCGTTGGGGAGAACTATGGCTACACCTTC
TRBD1 | NA | TRBJ1-2 | TRBV7-2 | CASSSQDRGHYGYTF | TGTGCCAGCAGCTCCCAGGACAGGGGGCACTATGGCTACACCTTC
TRBD1 | NA | TRBJ1-6 | TRBV4-2 | CASSQDLDRGRSPLHF | TGTGCCAGCAGCCAAGATTTGGACAGGGGACGGTCACCCCTCCACTTT
NA | NA | TRBJ1-4 | TRBV20-1 | CSASPSPWSVGNEKLFF | TGCAGTGCTAGCCCTTCACCCTGGTCCGTTGGGAATGAAAAACTGTTTTTT